The 5 T cell receptor beta chains below were found in one sample sequenced in a study of CD4 T cells in relation to SARS-CoV-2 and coronaviruses. Libraries were prepared by immunoSEQ multiplex PCR; TCRdb keeps only in-frame clonotypes and omits some of them. The data show 15,000 to 20,000 clones, 65% to 75% seen once. CD4+ T cells from unexposed donors were obtained before the COVID-19 pandemic (2011-2018). After about 11 days of culture, CD4+ T cells were isolated. No antigens are known for them. The sample consisted of CD4+ T cells from PBMCs, cultured in vitro. The source is a human donor in good health.

The genes are TRBV27 and TRBJ2-6; no reliable D call. The CDR3 is 16 residues long. Trimming pared 5 bases from V and 0 bases from J, leaving 11 bases between. Per the germline V gene, CDR1 is MNHEY and CDR2 is SMNVEV (reference sequence). CDR3 residues: CASSTRYNSGANVLTF. CDR3 nucleotides: TGTGCCAGCAGTACGCGCTATAACTCTGGGGCCAACGTCCTGACTTTC.

The chain recombines TRBV24-1 with TRBJ1-2, with D perhaps TRBD1 (5 bases). Trimming removed 3 bases at V and 8 bases at J, with 15 bases between. CDR3 length equals 14 residues. Looked up from germline, CDR1 is KGHDR and CDR2 is SFDVKD. CDR3 protein: CATSDLPGSGGYTF. DNA of the CDR3: TGTGCCACCAGTGATCTGCCAGGGAGCGGAGGCTACACCTTC.

The J gene is TRBJ2-7, the V gene TRBV5-4; the match to TRBD2 covers 15 bases. This CDR3 is built from 16 residues. Trimming removed 2 bases from V and 3 bases from J; junction bases left unmatched: 3. Looked up from germline, CDR1 is SGHNT and CDR2 is YYREEE (reference sequence). The CDR3 bases are TGTGCCAGCAGCTTCGGGGGACTAGCGGGAGGCTACGAGCAGTACTTC. Translating it yields CASSFGGLAGGYEQYF. Complete variable domain (other parts from reference TRBV5-4 and TRBJ2-7): ETGVTQSPTHLIKTRGQQVTLRCSSQSGHNTVSWYQQALGQGPQFIFQYYREEENGRGNFPPRFSGLQFPNYSSELNVNALELDDSALYLCASSFGGLAGGYEQYFGPGTRLTVT.

This chain uses TRBV6-5 with TRBJ1-1; D unresolved. Germline V CDR1 and CDR2: MNHEY, SVGAGI. Deletions cut 6 bases from V and 1 base from J, with 15 bases between. The CDR3 sequence is 15 residues long. CDR3 sequence reads: CASRLDLRANTEAFF. CDR3 nucleotide sequence: TGTGCCAGCAGACTTGACCTGAGGGCGAACACTGAAGCTTTCTTT.

The V call is TRBV6-1, the J call TRBJ2-7; no clear D gene. Trimming stripped 0 bases from V and 2 bases from J, with 8 bases between. CDR3 length: 14 amino acids. Germline-derived CDR1 and CDR2 are MNHNS and SASEGT. Written as DNA, the CDR3 is TGTGCCAGCAGTGAAGCGGGCAGAGCCTACGAGCAGTACTTC. This codes for CASSEAGRAYEQYF.